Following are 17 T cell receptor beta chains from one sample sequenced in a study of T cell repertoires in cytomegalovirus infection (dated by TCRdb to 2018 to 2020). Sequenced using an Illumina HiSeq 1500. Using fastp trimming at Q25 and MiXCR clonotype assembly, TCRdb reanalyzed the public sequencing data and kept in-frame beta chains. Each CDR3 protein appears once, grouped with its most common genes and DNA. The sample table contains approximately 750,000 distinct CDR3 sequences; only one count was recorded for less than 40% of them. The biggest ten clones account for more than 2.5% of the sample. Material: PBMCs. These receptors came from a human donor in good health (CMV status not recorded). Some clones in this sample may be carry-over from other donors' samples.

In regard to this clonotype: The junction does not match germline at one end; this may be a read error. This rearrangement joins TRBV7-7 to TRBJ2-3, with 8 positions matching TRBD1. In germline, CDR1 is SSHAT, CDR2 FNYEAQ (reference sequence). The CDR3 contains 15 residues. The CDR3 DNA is TGTGCTAGCAGCCTCCGGGACAGGTCCACATATACGCAGTATTTT. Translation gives CASSLRDRSTYTQYF. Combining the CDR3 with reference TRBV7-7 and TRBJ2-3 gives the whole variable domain GAGVSQSPRYKVTKRGQDVTLRCDPISSHATLYWYQQALGQGPEFLTYFNYEAQPDKSGLPSDRFSAERPEGSISTLTIQRTEQRDSAMYRCASSLRDRSTYTQYFGPGTRLTVL.

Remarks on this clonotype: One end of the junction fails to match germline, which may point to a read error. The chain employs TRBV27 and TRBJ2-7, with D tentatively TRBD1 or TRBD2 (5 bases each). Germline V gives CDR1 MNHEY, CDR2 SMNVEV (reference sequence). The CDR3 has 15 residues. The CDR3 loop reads CATSLHGAPAYEHYF. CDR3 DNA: TGTGCCACCAGTTTACACGGGGCGCCTGCCTACGAGCATTACTTC.

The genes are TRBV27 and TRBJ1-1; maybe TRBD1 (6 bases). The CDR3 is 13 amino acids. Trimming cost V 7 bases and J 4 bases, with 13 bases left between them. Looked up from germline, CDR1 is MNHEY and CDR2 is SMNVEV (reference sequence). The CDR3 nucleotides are TGTGCCAGCAAACGCGCAGGGGTCACTGAAGCTTTCTTT. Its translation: CASKRAGVTEAFF.

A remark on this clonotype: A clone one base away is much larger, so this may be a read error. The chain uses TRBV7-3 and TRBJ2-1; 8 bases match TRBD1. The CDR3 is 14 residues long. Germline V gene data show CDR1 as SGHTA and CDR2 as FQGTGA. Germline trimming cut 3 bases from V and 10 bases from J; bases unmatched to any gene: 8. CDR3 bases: TGTGCCAGCAGCTTTCGAGACAGGGGAAGCGAGCAGTTCTTC. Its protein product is CASSFRDRGSEQFF. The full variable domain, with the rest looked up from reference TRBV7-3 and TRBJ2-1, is GAGVSQTPSNKVTEKGKYVELRCDPISGHTALYWYRQSLGQGPEFLIYFQGTGAADDSGLPNDRFFAVRPEGSVSTLKIQRTERGDSAVYLCASSFRDRGSEQFFGPGTRLTVL.

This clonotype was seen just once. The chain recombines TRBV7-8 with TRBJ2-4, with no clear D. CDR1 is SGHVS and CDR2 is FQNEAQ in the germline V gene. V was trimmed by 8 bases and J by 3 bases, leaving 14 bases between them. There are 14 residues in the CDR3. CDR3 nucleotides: TGTGCCAGCTGCCCTCCCTGGGGCAAAAACATTCAGTACTTC. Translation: CASCPPWGKNIQYF.

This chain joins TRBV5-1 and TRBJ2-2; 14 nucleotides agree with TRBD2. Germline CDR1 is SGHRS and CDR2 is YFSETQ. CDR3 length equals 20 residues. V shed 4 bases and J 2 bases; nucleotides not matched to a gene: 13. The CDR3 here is CASSPTPRTSGGFNTGELFF. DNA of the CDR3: TGCGCCAGCAGCCCCACCCCCCGGACTAGCGGGGGGTTCAACACCGGGGAGCTGTTTTTT.

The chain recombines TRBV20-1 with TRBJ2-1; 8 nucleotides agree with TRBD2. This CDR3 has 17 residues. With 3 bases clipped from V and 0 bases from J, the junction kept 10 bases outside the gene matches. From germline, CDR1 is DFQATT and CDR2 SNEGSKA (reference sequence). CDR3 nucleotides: TGCAGTGCTAGTCGCGCGGGAGGCCTGAGCTCCTACAATGAGCAGTTCTTC. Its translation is CSASRAGGLSSYNEQFF.

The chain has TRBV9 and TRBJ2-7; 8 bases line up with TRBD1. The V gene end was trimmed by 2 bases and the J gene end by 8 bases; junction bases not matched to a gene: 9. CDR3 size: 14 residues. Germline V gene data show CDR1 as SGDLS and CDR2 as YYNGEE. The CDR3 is CASSVADRDGQQYF. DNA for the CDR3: TGTGCCAGCAGCGTGGCGGACAGGGACGGGCAGCAGTACTTC.

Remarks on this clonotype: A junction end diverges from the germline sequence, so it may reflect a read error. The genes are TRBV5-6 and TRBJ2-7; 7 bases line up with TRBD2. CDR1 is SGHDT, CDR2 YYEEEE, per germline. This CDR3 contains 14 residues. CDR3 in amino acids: CARSFPAGAYEQYF. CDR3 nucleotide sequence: TGTGCCCGCAGCTTTCCCGCGGGAGCCTACGAGCAGTACTTC.

This CDR3 is CASSTPVLASATYEQYF. The DNA for the CDR3 is TGTGCCAGCAGCACACCGGTACTAGCGTCTGCCACCTACGAGCAGTACTTC. J is TRBJ2-7 and V is TRBV28, with 7 bases lining up with TRBD2. V was pared by 6 bases and J by 2 bases, with 16 bases of the junction left unmatched. Germline V lookup: CDR1 MDHEN, CDR2 SYDVKM. The CDR3 runs to 17 residues.

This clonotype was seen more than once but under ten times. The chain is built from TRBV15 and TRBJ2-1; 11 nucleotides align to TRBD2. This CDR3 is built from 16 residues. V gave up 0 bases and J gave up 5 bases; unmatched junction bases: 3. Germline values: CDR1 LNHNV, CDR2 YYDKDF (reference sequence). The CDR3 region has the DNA TGTGCCACCAGCAGAGACCGACTAGCGGGGAACAATGAGCAGTTCTTC. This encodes CATSRDRLAGNNEQFF.

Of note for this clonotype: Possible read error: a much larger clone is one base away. CDR3 in DNA: TGTGCCAGCAGCTCCGGACCACCCGCCAGGTTCGAGCAGTCCTTC. The encoded protein is CASSSGPPARFEQSF. The chain is built from TRBV7-2 and TRBJ2-7; D not resolved. This CDR3 has 15 amino acids. Germline CDR1 SGHTA, CDR2 FQGNSA.

The CDR3 loop is CASSLAGLGQFF. The DNA for the CDR3 is TGTGCCAGCAGTTTAGCAGGGCTAGGGCAGTTCTTC. J is TRBJ2-1 and V is TRBV12-3 or TRBV12-4, with no clear D. This CDR3 has 12 residues. Trimming pared 0 bases from V and 12 bases from J, leaving 9 bases between.

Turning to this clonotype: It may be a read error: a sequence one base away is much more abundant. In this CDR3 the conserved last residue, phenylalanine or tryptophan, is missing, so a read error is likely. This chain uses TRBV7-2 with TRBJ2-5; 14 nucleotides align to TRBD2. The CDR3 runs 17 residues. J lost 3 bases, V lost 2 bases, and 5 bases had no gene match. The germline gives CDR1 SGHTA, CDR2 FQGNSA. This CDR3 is CASSLMGLAGVEETQYY. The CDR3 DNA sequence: TGTGCCAGCAGCTTAATGGGACTAGCGGGAGTCGAAGAGACCCAGTACTAC.

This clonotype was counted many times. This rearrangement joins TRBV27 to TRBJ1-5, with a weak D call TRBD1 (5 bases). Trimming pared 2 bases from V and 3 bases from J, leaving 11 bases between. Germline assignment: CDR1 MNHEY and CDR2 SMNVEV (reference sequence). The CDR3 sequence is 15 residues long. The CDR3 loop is CASSLRLGDNQPQHF. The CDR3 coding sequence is TGTGCCAGCAGTTTAAGACTGGGGGACAATCAGCCCCAGCATTTT.

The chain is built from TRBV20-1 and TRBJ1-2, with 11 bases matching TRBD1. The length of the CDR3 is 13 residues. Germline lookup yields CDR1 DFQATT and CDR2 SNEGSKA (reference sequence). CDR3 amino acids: CRPGQGDAYGYTF. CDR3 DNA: TGCAGGCCGGGACAGGGGGATGCCTATGGCTACACCTTC.

CDR3 sequence: CASSYKAPGVYVFEQFF. The CDR3 DNA reads as TGTGCCAGCAGTTACAAGGCCCCAGGGGTCTACGTCTTTGAGCAGTTCTTC. The chain is built from TRBV6-5 and TRBJ2-1, with TRBD1 as a possible D gene (6 bases). The CDR3 is 17 residues long. The germline gives CDR1 MNHEY, CDR2 SVGAGI. Trimming took 2 bases from V and 9 from J, leaving 23 bases between them.